Listed below are T cell receptor beta chains from one sample, sequenced in a study of OX40 agonist ivuxolimab in advanced cancers. The repertoire was sequenced with immunoSEQ multiplex PCR; TCRdb's copy has only in-frame clones and lacks some. The sample shows about 7,800 clones, approximately 70% of them seen only once. The source was CD4+ or CD8+ T cells sorted from blood, collected in a trial of the OX40 agonist ivuxolimab. The source is an adult with an advanced solid tumor such as melanoma, head and neck, liver or kidney cancer. Both conserved end residues are part of each CDR3. D genes are given only for firm matches. Only part of the rows carry a size: once, few, many, or a class if the clone is expanded.

many TRBD1 TRBJ1-1 TRBV5-1 CASSKDRGNTEAFF TGCGCCAGCAGTAAGGACAGGGGGAACACTGAAGCTTTCTTT
NA NA TRBJ1-4 TRBV5-8 CASSLVQDATNEKLFF TGTGCCAGCAGCTTGGTTCAGGATGCAACTAATGAAAAACTGTTTTTT
NA TRBD1 TRBJ1-2 TRBV28 CASSLTLDRTSSYGYTF TGTGCCAGCAGTTTAACTCTGGACAGGACCTCCAGCTATGGCTACACCTTC
NA TRBD2 TRBJ2-3 TRBV27 CASSFTGGISTDTQYF TGTGCCAGCAGTTTTACGGGAGGGATAAGCACAGATACGCAGTATTTT
NA NA TRBJ2-2 TRBV19 CASSSLPGQGTGELFF TGTGCCAGTAGTAGTCTCCCGGGACAAGGGACCGGGGAGCTGTTTTTT
NA NA TRBJ2-5 TRBV18 CASSPTRVETQYF TGTGCCAGCTCACCAACGAGGGTAGAGACCCAGTACTTC
NA NA TRBJ2-5 TRBV7-2 CASSNGGETQYF TGTGCCAGCAGCAACGGAGGGGAGACCCAGTACTTC
once TRBD1 TRBJ1-1 TRBV6-5 CASRTGRNTEAFF TGTGCCAGCCGGACAGGGAGGAACACTGAAGCTTTCTTT
NA TRBD1 TRBJ1-1 TRBV7-9 CASSLSGGPEAFF TGTGCCAGCAGCTTATCAGGGGGCCCTGAAGCTTTCTTT
NA NA TRBJ2-7 TRBV7-9 CASSFQGDEQYF TGTGCCAGCAGCTTCCAGGGAGACGAGCAGTACTTC
NA NA TRBJ1-1 TRBV7-6 CASSPAGSAEAFF TGTGCCAGCAGCCCAGCGGGGTCCGCTGAAGCTTTCTTT
NA NA TRBJ1-2 TRBV4-1 CASSEPGDLDGYTF TGCGCCAGCAGCGAACCGGGGGATTTGGATGGCTACACCTTC
NA NA TRBJ1-2 TRBV7-6 CASSLGAGSYGYTF TGTGCCAGCAGCTTAGGCGCAGGGAGCTATGGCTACACCTTC
NA TRBD2 TRBJ2-1 TRBV13 CASSPAGTSGRPPEQFF TGTGCCAGCAGCCCCGCCGGGACTAGCGGGAGACCTCCTGAGCAGTTCTTC
NA NA TRBJ1-5 TRBV25-1 CASSEGQGNQPQHF TGTGCCAGCAGTGAGGGCCAAGGCAATCAGCCCCAGCATTTT